This TCR beta chain stems from a study of T cell responses to AZD1222 COVID-19 vaccine. Points from the study as a whole: Donors were mostly white British, more females; clonal diversity possibly underestimated.

This clone was detected only once. As yet, its antigen is unknown. From germline, CDR1 is ENHRY and CDR2 SYGVKD. This CDR3 comprises 13 residues. V was clipped by 10 bases and J by 4 bases, with 16 bases between them. The table came from immunoSEQ multiplex PCR; TCRdb's copy has only in-frame clones and leaves some out. The sample yields 110,000 to 150,000 clones, approximately 83% seen once. This sample comprised peripheral blood, obtained on day 0 of AZD1222 vaccination. V usage is TRBV10-3 and J usage is TRBJ2-5; perhaps TRBD1 as D (6 bases). This TCR was recovered from an adult in good health. In DNA, the CDR3 is TGTGCCAGCTCGACAGGATTAGGAGAGACCCAGTACTTC. It is translated as CASSTGLGETQYF.